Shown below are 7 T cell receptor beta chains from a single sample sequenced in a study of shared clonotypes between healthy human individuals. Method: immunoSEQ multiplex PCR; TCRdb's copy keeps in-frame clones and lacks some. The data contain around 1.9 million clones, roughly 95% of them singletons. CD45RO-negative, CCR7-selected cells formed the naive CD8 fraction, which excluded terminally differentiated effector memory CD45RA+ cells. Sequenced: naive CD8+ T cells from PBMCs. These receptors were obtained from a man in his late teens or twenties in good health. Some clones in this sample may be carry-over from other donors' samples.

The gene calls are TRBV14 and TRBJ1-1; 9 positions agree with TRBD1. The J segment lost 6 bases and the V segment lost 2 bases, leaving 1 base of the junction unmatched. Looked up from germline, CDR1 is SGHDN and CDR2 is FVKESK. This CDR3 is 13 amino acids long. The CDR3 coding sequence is TGTGCCAGCAGCCAAACAGGGGGCTCTGAAGCTTTCTTT. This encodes CASSQTGGSEAFF.

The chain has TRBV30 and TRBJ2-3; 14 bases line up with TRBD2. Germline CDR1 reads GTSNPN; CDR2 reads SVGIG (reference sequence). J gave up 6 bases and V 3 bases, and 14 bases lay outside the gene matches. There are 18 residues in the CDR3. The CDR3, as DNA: TGTGCCTGGAGCCTAAGGGGGCCGGGACTAGCGGGAGCGGATACGCAGTATTTT. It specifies CAWSLRGPGLAGADTQYF.

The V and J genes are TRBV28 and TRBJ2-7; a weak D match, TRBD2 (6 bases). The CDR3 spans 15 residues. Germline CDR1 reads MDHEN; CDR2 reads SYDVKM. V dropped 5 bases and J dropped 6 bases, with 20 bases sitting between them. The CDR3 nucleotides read TGTGCCAGCAGTCGCACTTTGGGACTTCTGGCCGAGCAGTACTTC. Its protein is CASSRTLGLLAEQYF.

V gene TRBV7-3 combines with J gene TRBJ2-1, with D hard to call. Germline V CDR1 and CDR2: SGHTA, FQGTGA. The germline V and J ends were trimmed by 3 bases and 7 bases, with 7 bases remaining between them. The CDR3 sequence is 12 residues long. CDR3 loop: CASSFQGNEQFF. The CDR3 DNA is TGTGCCAGCAGCTTCCAAGGGAATGAGCAGTTCTTC.

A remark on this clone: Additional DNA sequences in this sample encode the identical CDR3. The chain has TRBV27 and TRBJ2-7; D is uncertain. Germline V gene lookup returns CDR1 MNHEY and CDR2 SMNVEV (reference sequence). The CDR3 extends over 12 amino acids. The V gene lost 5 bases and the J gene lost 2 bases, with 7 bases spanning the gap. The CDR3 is CASSPSPYEQYF. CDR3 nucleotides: TGTGCCAGCAGTCCTTCCCCCTACGAGCAGTACTTC.

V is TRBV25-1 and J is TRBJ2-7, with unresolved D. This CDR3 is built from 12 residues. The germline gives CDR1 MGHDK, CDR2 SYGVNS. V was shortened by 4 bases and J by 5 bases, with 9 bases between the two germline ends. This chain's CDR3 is CASSVVVNEQYF. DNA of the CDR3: TGTGCCAGCAGTGTCGTGGTAAACGAGCAGTACTTC.

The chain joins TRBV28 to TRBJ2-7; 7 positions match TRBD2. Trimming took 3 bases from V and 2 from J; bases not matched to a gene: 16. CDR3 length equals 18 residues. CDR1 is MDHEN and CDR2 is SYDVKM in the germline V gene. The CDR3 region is CASSFGRTSVKFPYEQYF. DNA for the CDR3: TGTGCCAGCAGTTTCGGCCGAACTAGCGTGAAGTTTCCCTACGAGCAGTACTTC.